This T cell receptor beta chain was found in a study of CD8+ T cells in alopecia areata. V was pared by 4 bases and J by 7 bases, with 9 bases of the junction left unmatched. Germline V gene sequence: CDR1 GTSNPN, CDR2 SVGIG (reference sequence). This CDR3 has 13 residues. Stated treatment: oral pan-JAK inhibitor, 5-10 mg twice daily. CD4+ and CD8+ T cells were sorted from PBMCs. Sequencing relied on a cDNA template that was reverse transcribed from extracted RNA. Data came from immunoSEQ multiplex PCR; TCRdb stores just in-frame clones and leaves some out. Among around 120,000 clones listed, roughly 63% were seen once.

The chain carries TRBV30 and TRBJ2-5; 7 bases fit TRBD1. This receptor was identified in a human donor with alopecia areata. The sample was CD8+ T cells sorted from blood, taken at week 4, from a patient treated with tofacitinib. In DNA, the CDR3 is TGTGCCTGGACAGGGGGTTCGGGCGGGACCCAGTACTTC. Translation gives CAWTGGSGGTQYF.